The sequence of this T cell receptor (beta chain) was determined in a study of cytomegalovirus exposure and HLA in healthy donors. The PCR had 60 Vbeta and 13 Jbeta primers. TCRdb's table, derived via immunoSEQ multiplex PCR, lists solely in-frame clones and lacks some. This table holds roughly 120,000 clones, 15% found once. Sequenced sample: PBMCs. The source is a woman aged 18-30 years in good health and CMV-seronegative.

CDR3 residues: CASSPAANEKLFF. CDR3 DNA sequence: TGTGCCAGCTCACCTGCAGCTAATGAAAAACTGTTTTTT. V gene TRBV18 combines with J gene TRBJ1-4; D not certain. From germline, CDR1 is KGHSH and CDR2 LQKENI. Trimming took 3 bases from V and 3 from J, leaving 5 bases between them. The CDR3 spans 13 residues. The full variable domain, with the rest looked up from reference TRBV18 and TRBJ1-4, is NAGVMQNPRHLVRRRGQEARLRCSPMKGHSHVYWYRQLPEEGLKFMVYLQKENIIDESGMPKERFSAEFPKEGPSILRIQQVVRGDSAAYFCASSPAANEKLFFGSGTQLSVL.